The entry below gives a single TCR beta chain sequence along with its context. Its antigen is not known. The record originates from a study of cytomegalovirus exposure and HLA in healthy donors. Looking at the study overall: The roughly 120 validation repertoires, a later analysis reported, used the same platform as the approximately 630 first-cohort repertoires.

The assay was immunoSEQ multiplex PCR, and TCRdb's table has in-frame clones only and misses some. The table includes around 240,000 clones, around 90% detected once. Study results and limitations: Reportedly, diagnosis of cytomegalovirus status by the classifier showed high specificity and sensitivity.

The sample consisted of PBMCs. The receptor comes from a woman aged 18-30 years in good health and CMV-seronegative.

In DNA, the CDR3 is TGTGCCACCCCACAACCCGCGGGACTAGCGGGGGGGTACCAAGAGACCCAGTACTTC. It codes for CATPQPAGLAGGYQETQYF. The chain recombines TRBV28 with TRBJ2-5, with 16 positions matching TRBD2. The CDR3 is 19 amino acids. Trimming at V came to 10 bases and at J to 0 bases, leaving 14 bases not matched to a gene. CDR1 and CDR2 from the germline V gene are MDHEN and SYDVKM. Full variable domain (rest looked up from reference TRBV28 and TRBJ2-5): DVKVTQSSRYLVKRTGEKVFLECVQDMDHENMFWYRQDPGLGLRLIYFSYDVKMKEKGDIPEGYSVSREKKERFSLILESASTNQTSMYLCATPQPAGLAGGYQETQYFGPGTRLLVL.